The entry below describes one T cell receptor (beta chain). Assay used: immunoSEQ multiplex PCR; TCRdb lists only in-frame clones, some missing. The table includes about 150,000 clones, 85% to 90% detected once. This sample was taken from a study of blood T cell repertoires in COVID-19. As for the study in general: Sites in the United States, Italy and Spain provided acute and convalescent COVID-19 samples.

The CDR3 runs to 15 residues. From germline, CDR1 is SGHAT and CDR2 FQNNGV. V lost 1 base and J lost 8, with 17 bases in between. The gene calls are TRBV11-2 and TRBJ1-2; a possible D gene is TRBD1 (6 bases). The clonotype comes from a man younger than 35 with COVID-19, enrolled during active disease. Sequencing was done on a sample of peripheral blood. The CDR3 DNA reads TGTGCCAGCAGCTTAGCGGGGGGCCGAGGTAAAGGCTACACCTTC. It encodes CASSLAGGRGKGYTF.